One sample yielded the 14 T cell receptor beta chains listed below, sequenced in a study of T cells in Graves' hyperthyroidism and ophthalmopathy. TCR beta CDR3 regions were amplified from RNA transcripts. Using the HTBI primer set, a first-round RT-PCR was run on the TCR CDR3. Each CDR3 protein is one row after TCRdb ran MiXCR on the multiplex PCR reads. Of 300,000 or so distinct CDR3 sequences in the sample, around a sixth were seen once. The sequencing sample was made of blood. Receptor source: a man under 40 with Graves' hyperthyroidism.

The V call is TRBV2, the J call TRBJ2-1; 12 bases fit TRBD2. With V trimmed by 4 bases and J by 10 bases, 5 bases remained unmatched. The CDR3 contains 14 residues. Germline CDR1 and CDR2: SNHLY and FYNNEI. The CDR3 nucleotides read TGTGCCAGCAGTGCAGGGCTAGCGGGAGGGGAGCAGTTCTTC. Protein product: CASSAGLAGGEQFF. The full variable domain, completed using reference TRBV2 and TRBJ2-1, is EPEVTQTPSHQVTQMGQEVILRCVPISNHLYFYWYRQILGQKVEFLVSFYNNEISEKSEIFDDQFSVERPDGSNFTLKIRSTKLEDSAMYFCASSAGLAGGEQFFGPGTRLTVL.

This clonotype was counted between two and nine times. This chain joins TRBV5-8 and TRBJ1-5; TRBD1 matches at 10 bases. V shed 3 bases, J shed 0 bases, and the junction held 6 bases outside the gene matches. The V gene's germline CDR1 is SGHTS and CDR2 YDEGEE. The CDR3 covers 17 residues. CDR3 region: CASSSGTGDYSNQPQHF. CDR3 sequence (DNA): TGTGCCAGCAGCTCCGGGACAGGGGACTATAGCAATCAGCCCCAGCATTTT.

This chain uses TRBV5-1 with TRBJ2-1; D unresolved. Trimming took off 4 bases at V and 2 bases at J, with 16 bases between the two ends. CDR1 SGHRS and CDR2 YFSETQ come from the germline V gene. The CDR3 contains 16 residues. CDR3 sequence (DNA): TGCGCCAGCAGCCACCCAATAGCCCTAACCTACAATGAGCAGTTCTTC. This sequence encodes CASSHPIALTYNEQFF.

The chain carries TRBV24-1 and TRBJ1-2, with D hard to call. The CDR3 runs to 13 residues. Germline CDR1 is KGHDR and CDR2 is SFDVKD. Trimming took off 3 bases at V and 3 bases at J, with 7 bases between the two ends. The CDR3 nucleotides read TGTGCCACCAGTGATCTGGACCACTATGGCTACACCTTC. Protein sequence: CATSDLDHYGYTF.

The table lists this clonotype with a few counts. The chain recombines TRBV7-9 with TRBJ2-3; D gene ambiguous. Germline V CDR1 and CDR2: SEHNR, FQNEAQ (reference sequence). V was trimmed by 1 base and J by 10 bases, leaving 18 bases between them. The CDR3 contains 15 residues. CDR3 DNA: TGTGCCAGCAGCTTAGAGGGCGGCTCGTCCAGGTCGCAGTATTTT. It translates to CASSLEGGSSRSQYF.

The rearrangement joins TRBV5-5 to TRBJ2-3; maybe TRBD2 (6 bases). Trimming removed 4 bases at V and 1 base at J, with 28 bases between. Germline V gives CDR1 SGHKS, CDR2 YYEKEE (reference sequence). The CDR3 contains 20 residues. CDR3 sequence (DNA): TGTGCCAGCAGCCCATGGCTGGCGGGGCAGGGACCTTCTGGCACAGATACGCAGTATTTT. Its protein is CASSPWLAGQGPSGTDTQYF.

The sample holds many counts of this clonotype. V gene TRBV2 combines with J gene TRBJ2-1, with 11 bases matching TRBD2. Germline V gene lookup returns CDR1 SNHLY and CDR2 FYNNEI. V lost 1 base, J lost 0 bases, and 2 bases stayed unmatched. The CDR3 is made up of 17 amino acids. CDR3 protein: CASSEGGLAVSYNEQFF. CDR3 bases: TGTGCCAGCAGTGAAGGGGGACTAGCGGTCTCCTACAATGAGCAGTTCTTC.

This clonotype has at least ten counts. The CDR3, as DNA: TGTGCCAGCAGCTTTCCGGGACAGGCTTACAATGAGCAGTTCTTC. Translated: CASSFPGQAYNEQFF. V is TRBV7-9 and J is TRBJ2-1, with TRBD1 identical over 8 bases. Germline assignment: CDR1 SEHNR and CDR2 FQNEAQ (reference sequence). The trim removed 3 bases at V and 4 bases at J, leaving 5 bases unmatched. The CDR3 spans 15 residues.

The rearrangement joins TRBV11-2 to TRBJ2-3; TRBD2 aligns across 8 bases. Germline trimming cut 8 bases from V and 5 bases from J; bases unmatched to any gene: 9. The CDR3 has 14 residues. In germline, CDR1 is SGHAT, CDR2 FQNNGV. The CDR3 bases are TGTGCCAGCCTTCGGGGGGGGGCGGGAGATACGCAGTATTTT. Its protein product is CASLRGGAGDTQYF. The whole variable domain, filled in from reference TRBV11-2 and TRBJ2-3, reads EAGVAQSPRYKIIEKRQSVAFWCNPISGHATLYWYQQILGQGPKLLIQFQNNGVVDDSQLPKDRFSAERLKGVDSTLKIQPAKLEDSAVYLCASLRGGAGDTQYFGPGTRLTVL.

This clonotype has only a few counts. The V and J genes are TRBV30 and TRBJ1-2, with no clear D. The germline V gene has CDR1 GTSNPN and CDR2 SVGIG (reference sequence). The CDR3 covers 12 residues. The V and J ends lost 2 bases and 5 bases respectively, with 9 bases between them. CDR3 sequence (DNA): TGTGCCTGGAGTTCCTCTTCGTATGGCTACACCTTC. It yields the protein CAWSSSSYGYTF. Complete variable domain (other parts from reference TRBV30 and TRBJ1-2): SQTIHQWPATLVQPVGSPLSLECTVEGTSNPNLYWYRQAAGRGLQLLFYSVGIGQISSEVPQNLSASRPQDRQFILSSKKLLLSDSGFYLCAWSSSSYGYTFGSGTRLTVV.

This chain uses TRBV2 with TRBJ1-5, with a tentative D call TRBD1 (5 bases). This CDR3 is built from 14 residues. V lost 3 bases to trimming and J lost 3 bases, with 9 bases between them. Germline CDR1 reads SNHLY; CDR2 reads FYNNEI. CDR3: CASSDTGLNQPQHF. CDR3 DNA: TGTGCCAGCAGTGACACAGGCCTCAATCAGCCCCAGCATTTT.

The chain has TRBV6-4 and TRBJ2-2, with 8 bases that match TRBD2. The CDR3 loop spans 15 amino acids. The germline V gene has CDR1 MRHNA and CDR2 SNTAGT. J gave up 4 bases and V 7 bases, and 8 bases lay outside the gene matches. The CDR3 region has the DNA TGTGCCAGCACCTCCGGACTAGCCCGCACCGGGGAGCTGTTTTTT. Amino acid sequence: CASTSGLARTGELFF.

In this sample, this clonotype turned up a few times. The chain uses TRBV6-5 and TRBJ1-5; D perhaps matches TRBD1 (6 bases). The CDR3 has 16 residues. CDR1 and CDR2 from the germline V gene are MNHEY and SVGAGI. The germline V and J ends were trimmed by 3 bases and 1 base, with 13 bases remaining between them. CDR3 coding DNA: TGTGCCAGCAGTTATGGGGGGCGAGGGAGCAATCAGCCCCAGCATTTT. Protein sequence: CASSYGGRGSNQPQHF.

Only a few counts were recorded for this clonotype. This sequence joins TRBV24-1 and TRBJ2-2; D unresolved. This CDR3 comprises 13 residues. Per the germline V gene, CDR1 is KGHDR and CDR2 is SFDVKD. V was clipped by 5 bases and J by 4 bases, with 7 bases between them. The CDR3, as DNA: TGTGCCACCAGTGCTCCCATCACCGGGGAGCTGTTTTTT. It encodes CATSAPITGELFF.